This is a list of T cell receptor beta chains from one sample in a study of T cells in Graves' hyperthyroidism and ophthalmopathy. TCRdb fed the multiplex PCR reads into MiXCR, producing one record per CDR3 protein. This repertoire shows hundreds of thousands of distinct CDR3 sequences, about 14% found once; its top ten account for around 4.5%. The specimen sequenced was blood. The receptor set was obtained from a woman aged 40 to 50 with Graves' ophthalmopathy. CDR3s include the opening cysteine and the closing phenylalanine or tryptophan. The D gene is left open where the match is weak. Expanded clones are given a class, and other clones once, few, many or no size at all.

V gene: TRBV20-1
clone size: many
D gene: -
J gene: TRBJ2-2
CDR3 DNA: TGCAGTGCTAGACGAATGGGGACGAACACCGGGGAGCTGTTTTTT
CDR3 protein: CSARRMGTNTGELFF

V gene: TRBV6-1
clone size: -
D gene: TRBD1
J gene: TRBJ2-5
CDR3 DNA: TGTGCCAGCAATCGACAGGGGGCTGGCCAAGAGACCCAGTACTTC
CDR3 protein: CASNRQGAGQETQYF

V gene: TRBV4-3
clone size: few
D gene: -
J gene: TRBJ1-3
CDR3 DNA: TGCGCCAGCAGCCACGGGACAATAGCTGGAAACACCATATATTTT
CDR3 protein: CASSHGTIAGNTIYF

V gene: TRBV4-2
clone size: many
D gene: TRBD2
J gene: TRBJ2-7
CDR3 DNA: TGTGCCAGCAGCAAGGGCCGGCGGGGGGCCTCCTACGAGCAGTACTTC
CDR3 protein: CASSKGRRGASYEQYF

V gene: TRBV9
clone size: many
D gene: -
J gene: TRBJ2-5
CDR3 DNA: TGTGCCAGCAGCGTAGTGCTAAGCGCGGAAGAGACCCAGTACTTC
CDR3 protein: CASSVVLSAEETQYF

V gene: TRBV13
clone size: -
D gene: TRBD2
J gene: TRBJ2-7
CDR3 DNA: TGTGCCAGCAGCTCGATTCGGACTAGCGGGAGTAGTTTTGCATCCTACGAGCAGTACTTC
CDR3 protein: CASSSIRTSGSSFASYEQYF

V gene: TRBV6-5
clone size: -
D gene: -
J gene: TRBJ2-7
CDR3 DNA: TGTGCCAGCAGTTCGCGGGACGGCAGACCCTACGAGCAGTACTTC
CDR3 protein: CASSSRDGRPYEQYF

V gene: TRBV29-1
clone size: many
D gene: TRBD2
J gene: TRBJ2-5
CDR3 DNA: TGCACAACCTCCGGGGAGGGCGAAGAGACCCAGTACTTC
CDR3 protein: CTTSGEGEETQYF

V gene: TRBV20-1
clone size: few
D gene: TRBD1
J gene: TRBJ1-2
CDR3 DNA: TGCAGTGCTAGAAGTAGGAGGGGACAGTACTATGGCTACACCTTC
CDR3 protein: CSARSRRGQYYGYTF

V gene: TRBV4-1
clone size: many
D gene: -
J gene: TRBJ1-1
CDR3 DNA: TGCGCCAGCAGCCAAGAAGCACGATACACTGAAGCTTTCTTT
CDR3 protein: CASSQEARYTEAFF

V gene: TRBV14
clone size: -
D gene: -
J gene: TRBJ2-7
CDR3 DNA: TGTGCCAGCAGCTCGTGGGGAACCGCCTACGAGCAGTACTTC
CDR3 protein: CASSSWGTAYEQYF

V gene: TRBV6-1
clone size: once
D gene: TRBD1
J gene: TRBJ2-7
CDR3 DNA: TGTGCCGGGACAGGGGGCACCGAGCAGTACTTC
CDR3 protein: CAGTGGTEQYF

V gene: TRBV11-2
clone size: -
D gene: TRBD2
J gene: TRBJ2-5
CDR3 DNA: TGTGCCAGCAGCCCCGGGACTAGCCAGGGAGAGACCCAGTACTTC
CDR3 protein: CASSPGTSQGETQYF

V gene: TRBV7-9
clone size: many
D gene: -
J gene: TRBJ1-5
CDR3 DNA: TGTGCCAGCAGCTCAGACTCGGGCCTCGGTAATCAGCCCCAGCATTTT
CDR3 protein: CASSSDSGLGNQPQHF

V gene: TRBV6-1
clone size: few
D gene: -
J gene: TRBJ2-5
CDR3 DNA: TGTGCCAGCAGTGAAAACAAATATGGGGTGGCAGGGAGAGAGACCCAGTACTTC
CDR3 protein: CASSENKYGVAGRETQYF

V gene: TRBV24-1
clone size: few
D gene: -
J gene: TRBJ2-2
CDR3 DNA: TGTGCCACCAGTGATTTTATCGCAGGGGTCCGACCCGGGGAGCTGTTTTTT
CDR3 protein: CATSDFIAGVRPGELFF